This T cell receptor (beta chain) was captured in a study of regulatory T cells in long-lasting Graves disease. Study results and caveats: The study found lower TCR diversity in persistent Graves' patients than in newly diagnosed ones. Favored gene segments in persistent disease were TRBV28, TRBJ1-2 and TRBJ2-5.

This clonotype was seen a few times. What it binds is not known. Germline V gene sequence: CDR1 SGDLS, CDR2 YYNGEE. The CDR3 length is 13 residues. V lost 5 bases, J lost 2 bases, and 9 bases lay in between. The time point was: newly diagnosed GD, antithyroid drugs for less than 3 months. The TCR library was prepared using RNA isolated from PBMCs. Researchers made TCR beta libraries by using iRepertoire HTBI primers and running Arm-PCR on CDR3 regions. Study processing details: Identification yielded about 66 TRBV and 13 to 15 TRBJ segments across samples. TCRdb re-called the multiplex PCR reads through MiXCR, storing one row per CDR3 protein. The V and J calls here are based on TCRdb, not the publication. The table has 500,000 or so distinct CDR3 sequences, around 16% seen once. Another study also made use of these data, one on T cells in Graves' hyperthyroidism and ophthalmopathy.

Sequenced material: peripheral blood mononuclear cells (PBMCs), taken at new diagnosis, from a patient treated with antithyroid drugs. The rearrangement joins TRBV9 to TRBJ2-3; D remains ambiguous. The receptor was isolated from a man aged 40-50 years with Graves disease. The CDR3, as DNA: TGTGCCAGCAGAGGCGCGGCCACAGATACGCAGTATTTT. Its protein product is CASRGAATDTQYF.